This TCR beta chain was found in a study of blood T cell repertoires in COVID-19. Study details: COVID-19 samples, acute and convalescent, were from the United States, Italy and Spain.

Clones were read by immunoSEQ multiplex PCR, and TCRdb kept only the in-frame ones, dropping some. The table lists 70,000 to 85,000 clones, about four fifths of them singletons. This clone was detected once. Sequenced input: peripheral blood. The sequence came from an elderly woman with acute or convalescent COVID-19.

The DNA for the CDR3 is TGTGCCAGCAGCTTCAGCCGACTCGAGGTGAATGAAAAACTGTTTTTT. As protein: CASSFSRLEVNEKLFF. This rearrangement joins TRBV7-9 to TRBJ1-4; D is undetermined. The germline V gene has CDR1 SEHNR and CDR2 FQNEAQ (reference sequence). The V end lost 3 bases, the J end lost 5 bases, and 16 bases lay between the germline ends. CDR3 length: 16 amino acids. The variable domain in full, with the rest retrieved from reference TRBV7-9 and TRBJ1-4, is DTGVSQNPRHKITKRGQNVTFRCDPISEHNRLYWYRQTLGQGPEFLTYFQNEAQLEKSRLLSDRFSAERPKGSFSTLEIQRTEQGDSAMYLCASSFSRLEVNEKLFFGSGTQLSVL.